The rows below give T cell receptor beta chains drawn from one sample of a study of cytomegalovirus exposure and HLA in healthy donors. Assay used: immunoSEQ multiplex PCR; TCRdb lists only in-frame clones, some missing. This table holds tens of thousands of clones. The sequenced sample was PBMCs. Source of these receptors: a middle-aged man in good health and CMV-seropositive. Each CDR3 is given with its conserved first and last residue. The D gene is left open where the match is weak.

TRBJ1-1,-,TRBV28,TGTGCCACCTACCCTTCAGGTGAAGCTTTCTTT,CATYPSGEAFF
TRBJ2-5,-,TRBV4-1,TGCGCCAGCAGCCCTTCCGATAGCTGGCAGGGACAAGAGACCCAGTACTTC,CASSPSDSWQGQETQYF
TRBJ2-1,-,TRBV9,TGTGCCAGCAGCGTATCCGGACAGAACTACAATGAGCAGTTCTTC,CASSVSGQNYNEQFF
TRBJ1-2,TRBD1,TRBV18,TGTGCCAGCTCACGGCAGGACAGGAACTATGGCTACACCTTC,CASSRQDRNYGYTF
TRBJ2-7,TRBD1,TRBV28,TGTGCCAGCAGACCCGGGACAGGGGCTGGGTACGAGCAGTACTTC,CASRPGTGAGYEQYF
TRBJ1-1,-,TRBV19,TGTGCCAGTAGTTCCTGGGCAGACACTGAAGCTTTCTTT,CASSSWADTEAFF
TRBJ1-2,-,TRBV11-2,TGTGCCAGCAGCCCTAGACAGGACTCCTATGGCTACACCTTC,CASSPRQDSYGYTF
TRBJ1-6,TRBD1,TRBV5-1,TGCGCCAGCAGCTTGGCCTGGGGACAGCAAGATTCACCCCTCCACTTT,CASSLAWGQQDSPLHF
TRBJ1-5,-,TRBV25-1,TGTGCCAGTTCTCAGGGGTACGGCAATCAGCCCCAGCATTTT,CASSQGYGNQPQHF
TRBJ1-4,-,TRBV19,TGTGCCAGTAGTAAACGGACAGTGGGTAGGGAAAAACTGTTTTTT,CASSKRTVGREKLFF
TRBJ1-1,-,TRBV5-5,TGTGCCAGCAGCTTGGCGCGGGTGAACACTGAAGCTTTCTTT,CASSLARVNTEAFF
TRBJ1-2,TRBD1,TRBV6-6,TGTGCCAGCAGTTACTTGGACAGGGGGTATGGCTACACCTTC,CASSYLDRGYGYTF
TRBJ1-1,-,TRBV7-9,TGTGCCAGCAGCTTATCCGTTGACACTGAAGCTTTCTTT,CASSLSVDTEAFF
TRBJ1-5,-,TRBV2,TGTGCCAGCAGTGAGGTCCGGGAACAGCATTTT,CASSEVREQHF
TRBJ1-2,-,TRBV5-1,TGCGCCAGCAGCTTGGCCGCCAGGGAGGCCTATGGCTACACCTTC,CASSLAAREAYGYTF
TRBJ2-1,TRBD2,TRBV4-2,TGTGCCAGCAGCCGACAACTTAGCGGCTGGGCAGCGGGGGGCTCCAATGAGCAGTTCTTC,CASSRQLSGWAAGGSNEQFF
TRBJ2-7,TRBD2,TRBV6-5,TGTGCCAGCAGTTACGACCCGGGAGGGTCGAACGAGCAGTACTTC,CASSYDPGGSNEQYF
TRBJ2-7,TRBD2,TRBV5-4,TGTGCCAGCAGCTTGTCTAGCGGGAGTGCCCTCTTCTACGAGCAGTACTTC,CASSLSSGSALFYEQYF
TRBJ2-1,TRBD2,TRBV7-9,TGTGCCAGCACAGCGGGAGGCAAGTACAATGAGCAGTTCTTC,CASTAGGKYNEQFF
TRBJ2-7,TRBD1,TRBV12-5,TGTGCTAGTGGTTTCTGGGACAGGGCCTCCTACGAGCAGTACTTC,CASGFWDRASYEQYF
TRBJ1-5,-,TRBV28,TGTGCCAGCAGTTTAGCCAGGGGCATCAATCAGCCCCAGCATTTT,CASSLARGINQPQHF
TRBJ1-1,-,TRBV7-9,TGTGCCAGCACCTACGCAGGTGGGAACACTGAAGCTTTCTTT,CASTYAGGNTEAFF
TRBJ1-2,-,TRBV12-2,TGTGCAAGTCGCCCGCGAGGGGGCTACACCTTC,CASRPRGGYTF
TRBJ2-5,TRBD2,TRBV10-3,TGTGCCATCAGTGAGCCGACTAGCGGGAGGGAGACCCAGTACTTC,CAISEPTSGRETQYF